This TCR beta chain was sequenced for a study of early T cells in non-severe SARS-CoV-2 infection. Whole-study findings and limits: VDJdb-based matching was biased toward anti-spike CD8 responses and missed private and CD4 specificities.

In the library, individual cDNA molecules carried attached unique molecular identifiers. TCRdb ran MiXCR on the 5' RACE reads and lists one entry per CDR3 protein. Among about 64,000 distinct CDR3 sequences listed, 20% were seen once. This clonotype came up a few times. Its antigen remains unidentified. This TCR was recovered from an adult who was a healthcare worker with PCR-confirmed SARS-CoV-2 infection or an uninfected control (not recorded which). Specimen: whole blood, collected at baseline.

In DNA form, the CDR3 reads TGTGCCAGCAGCTGGCTGGACTCTAGCTCCTACAATGAGCAGTTCTTC. Protein product: CASSWLDSSSYNEQFF. The chain is built from TRBV7-6 and TRBJ2-1; weak D call: TRBD2 (5 bases). CDR1 is SGHVS, CDR2 FNYEAQ, per germline. The CDR3 contains 16 residues. The V end was cut by 4 bases, the J end by 0 bases, with 13 bases between. The whole variable domain, remainder taken from reference TRBV7-6 and TRBJ2-1, is GAGVSQSPRYKVTKRGQDVALRCDPISGHVSLYWYRQALGQGPEFLTYFNYEAQQDKSGLPNDRFSAERPEGSISTLTIQRTEQRDSAMYRCASSWLDSSSYNEQFFGPGTRLTVL.